One and the same sample provided the 5 T cell receptor beta chains below, sequenced in a study of post-analysis software for immune sequencing data. Every TCR beta cDNA library bore unique molecular identifiers. Each CDR3 protein is one row after TCRdb ran MiXCR on the PCR reads. The sample yields 800,000 to 950,000 distinct CDR3 sequences, roughly 50% seen once. Notes on the study in general: TRBV5-6, TRBV5-1 and TRBV20-1 were among a handful of TRBV segments more frequent in patients than controls.

For these receptors, no antigen is known. Input material: blood. These receptors originate from a girl between 10 and 17 years old with multiple sclerosis.

The table lists this clonotype with a count of one. The chain has TRBV7-9 and TRBJ2-1; TRBD2 matches 7 bases. This CDR3 comprises 16 residues. Germline values: CDR1 SEHNR, CDR2 FQNEAQ (reference sequence). Trimming at V came to 1 base and at J to 7 bases, leaving 10 bases not matched to a gene. CDR3 amino acids: CASSLVAGLGRNEQFF. CDR3 sequence (DNA): TGTGCCAGCAGCTTAGTCGCGGGACTCGGGAGGAATGAGCAGTTCTTC.

This chain connects TRBV12-3 or TRBV12-4 to TRBJ2-1; D possibly corresponds to TRBD2 (5 bases). V dropped 5 bases and J dropped 2 bases, with 16 bases sitting between them. The CDR3 is 16 residues long. The CDR3 DNA is TGTGCCAGCAGTGATAGCGCCTCCAGACCCTACAATGAGCAGTTCTTC. Protein sequence: CASSDSASRPYNEQFF.

V is TRBV20-1 and J is TRBJ2-5; no definite D call. This CDR3 is 13 amino acids long. The V end lost 5 bases, the J end lost 2 bases, and 12 bases lay between the germline ends. Germline values: CDR1 DFQATT, CDR2 SNEGSKA (reference sequence). CDR3 protein: CSAGRYHQETQYF. The CDR3 nucleotides are TGCAGTGCTGGGCGCTACCATCAAGAGACCCAGTACTTC.

V usage is TRBV12-3 or TRBV12-4 and J usage is TRBJ2-1; 9 positions match TRBD2. The CDR3 runs to 15 residues. With 3 bases clipped from V and 9 bases from J, the junction kept 9 bases outside the gene matches. The CDR3 DNA sequence: TGTGCCAGCAGTTTCCGGCGGGGGGGCCAAGGTGAGCAGTTCTTC. This translates into CASSFRRGGQGEQFF.

This clonotype was counted only a few times. This chain links TRBV2 with TRBJ2-3; D possibly corresponds to TRBD1 (5 bases). Trimming removed 8 bases from V and 0 bases from J, with 15 bases in between. Germline V gene lookup returns CDR1 SNHLY and CDR2 FYNNEI. This CDR3 is 15 amino acids long. The CDR3: CASLLEGASTDTQYF. The CDR3 DNA follows: TGTGCCAGCCTGTTGGAAGGGGCTAGCACAGATACGCAGTATTTT.